This entry lists 18 T cell receptor beta chains sequenced from one sample in a study of identical twins. MiXCR, run by TCRdb on the 5' RACE reads, gives a single entry per CDR3 protein. The repertoire holds some 1,700,000 distinct CDR3 sequences, with less than 35% as singletons. What was sequenced was cord blood. The receptors originated from a newborn girl in good health.

The chain couples TRBV20-1 to TRBJ2-4; unclear D gene. The assigned J gene may be wrong: the sequence end matches TRBJ2-7 better. Per germline, CDR1 DFQATT and CDR2 SNEGSKA (reference sequence). The CDR3 consists of 14 residues. The DNA for the CDR3 is TGCAGTGCTAGAGCAGCTACTTCCCGCTACGAGCAGTACTTC. This gives the protein CSARAATSRYEQYF.

This chain uses TRBV27 with TRBJ2-1; D call uncertain. Per the germline V gene, CDR1 is MNHEY and CDR2 is SMNVEV (reference sequence). V was shortened by 1 base and J by 4 bases, with 11 bases between the two germline ends. This CDR3 has 15 residues. The CDR3 sequence: CASSLWATQYNEQFF. The CDR3 DNA reads TGTGCCAGCAGTTTATGGGCTACGCAGTACAATGAGCAGTTCTTC.

This clonotype occurred a few times. The chain carries TRBV20-1 and TRBJ2-7; D unresolved. Between the trimmed V and J ends, which lost 0 bases and 1 base, there was a span of 10 bases. The CDR3 is made up of 14 amino acids. Per the germline V gene, CDR1 is DFQATT and CDR2 is SNEGSKA (reference sequence). The CDR3 region is CSARDPQLSYEQYF. The CDR3 DNA follows: TGCAGTGCTAGAGATCCCCAGCTTTCCTACGAGCAGTACTTC.

This chain links TRBV3-1 with TRBJ1-6; 7 bases map to TRBD1. Germline CDR1 reads LGHDT; CDR2 reads YNNKEL (reference sequence). The CDR3 contains 15 residues. Trimming cost V 4 bases and J 9 bases; bases outside gene matches: 9. This CDR3 reads CASSPVQGVGSPLHF. The CDR3 DNA is TGTGCCAGCAGCCCCGTCCAGGGGGTAGGTTCACCCCTCCACTTT.

V gene TRBV20-1 combines with J gene TRBJ2-5; D unresolved. The J call is in doubt because the DNA end fits TRBJ2-7 better. Germline V gives CDR1 DFQATT, CDR2 SNEGSKA (reference sequence). This CDR3 is 10 amino acids long. The CDR3 loop reads CSATSVEQYF. The CDR3 DNA reads as TGCAGTGCTACGTCTGTCGAGCAGTACTTC.

The chain has TRBV7-2 and TRBJ2-5, with TRBD2 matching 8 bases. The end of the DNA aligns better with TRBJ2-7, so the J call may be wrong. This CDR3 has 15 residues. Germline loops: CDR1 SGHTA, CDR2 FQGNSA. CDR3 in DNA: TGTGCCAGCAGCTTAGAACGGACTAGCTGGGGCGAGCAGTACTTC. This gives the protein CASSLERTSWGEQYF.

This clonotype turned up a few times. V gene TRBV20-1 combines with J gene TRBJ1-1, with D possibly being TRBD1 (5 bases). Germline CDR1 reads DFQATT; CDR2 reads SNEGSKA (reference sequence). This CDR3 is built from 16 residues. Trimming removed 3 bases at V and 0 bases at J, with 17 bases between. The CDR3, as DNA: TGCAGTGCTAGCGGGACGGAAGGGATCATGAACACTGAAGCTTTCTTT. It codes for CSASGTEGIMNTEAFF.

The V call is TRBV14, the J call TRBJ1-5; D unclear. The CDR3 spans 13 residues. From germline, CDR1 is SGHDN and CDR2 FVKESK. The germline V and J ends were trimmed by 3 bases and 9 bases, with 12 bases remaining between them. As DNA, the CDR3 is TGTGCCAGCAGCCAGATCTACGGAGGGCCCCAGCATTTT. It codes for CASSQIYGGPQHF. Full variable domain (missing parts from reference TRBV14 and TRBJ1-5): EAGVTQFPSHSVIEKGQTVTLRCDPISGHDNLYWYRRVMGKEIKFLLHFVKESKQDESGMPNNRFLAERTGGTYSTLKVQPAELEDSGVYFCASSQIYGGPQHFGDGTRLSIL.

This clonotype was seen more than once but under ten times. The gene calls are TRBV6-6 and TRBJ1-1; no reliable D call. The CDR3 spans 13 residues. The germline V and J ends were trimmed by 3 bases and 2 bases, with 7 bases remaining between them. Germline V lookup: CDR1 MNHNY, CDR2 SVGAGI (reference sequence). This CDR3 is CASSYTTNTEAFF. DNA for the CDR3: TGTGCCAGCAGTTATACCACCAACACTGAAGCTTTCTTT.

This clonotype was seen a handful of times. CDR3 sequence reads: CAWSPRGYGYTF. The CDR3 DNA reads TGTGCCTGGAGCCCGCGGGGCTATGGCTACACCTTC. V usage is TRBV30 and J usage is TRBJ1-2; no definite D call. V was clipped by 3 bases and J by 4 bases, with 9 bases between them. Germline CDR1 and CDR2: GTSNPN and SVGIG (reference sequence). The CDR3 runs 12 residues.

The chain joins TRBV7-9 to TRBJ1-2; D gene unclear. The CDR3 is 14 residues long. The V gene lost 4 bases and the J gene lost 2 bases, with 11 bases spanning the gap. CDR1 and CDR2 from the germline V gene are SEHNR and FQNEAQ (reference sequence). This chain's CDR3 is CASSSILYNYGYTF. The CDR3 bases are TGTGCCAGCAGCTCCATTCTTTACAACTATGGCTACACCTTC.

This clonotype was observed at least ten times. The V gene is TRBV7-2, the J gene TRBJ2-4; no clear D gene. The V and J ends lost 1 base and 8 bases respectively, with 15 bases between them. The CDR3 loop spans 15 amino acids. Germline V gives CDR1 SGHTA, CDR2 FQGNSA. This CDR3 reads CASSLEQLYGYIQYF. CDR3 nucleotides: TGTGCCAGCAGCTTAGAACAGCTTTACGGATACATTCAGTACTTC.

The V call is TRBV7-2, the J call TRBJ2-5, with D perhaps TRBD2 (6 bases). Germline values: CDR1 SGHTA, CDR2 FQGNSA. The CDR3 is 16 residues long. With 2 bases removed from V and 2 bases from J, the gap between germline ends came to 15 bases. Here the CDR3 DNA reads TGTGCCAGCAGCTTATCCCTAGCGAAGAATCAAGAGACCCAGTACTTC. The encoded protein is CASSLSLAKNQETQYF.

V usage is TRBV7-9 and J usage is TRBJ2-1; TRBD2 aligns across 10 bases. Germline CDR1 SEHNR, CDR2 FQNEAQ (reference sequence). CDR3 size: 15 residues. After removal of 2 bases from V and 10 bases from J, the junction contained 8 bases not matched to a gene. The CDR3 region has the DNA TGTGCCAGCAGCTTAAACTTACTAGCGGGAAGCGAGCAGTTCTTC. It is translated as CASSLNLLAGSEQFF. Drawing the rest from reference TRBV7-9 and TRBJ2-1, the complete variable domain is DTGVSQNPRHKITKRGQNVTFRCDPISEHNRLYWYRQTLGQGPEFLTYFQNEAQLEKSRLLSDRFSAERPKGSFSTLEIQRTEQGDSAMYLCASSLNLLAGSEQFFGPGTRLTVL.

The V gene is TRBV5-1, the J gene TRBJ2-1; TRBD1 agrees at 7 bases. CDR1 SGHRS and CDR2 YFSETQ come from the germline V gene. CDR3 length: 14 amino acids. The junction had 11 bases not matched to a gene; V was cut back by 4 bases and J by 10 bases. DNA of the CDR3: TGCGCCAGCAGCCGAAACACAGGGGTTAGGGAGCAGTTCTTC. This codes for CASSRNTGVREQFF.

This clonotype was observed a few times. The V and J genes are TRBV27 and TRBJ2-3, with D possibly being TRBD1 or TRBD2 (5 bases each). V gave up 5 bases and J gave up 0 bases, with 15 bases separating them. Germline V gives CDR1 MNHEY, CDR2 SMNVEV (reference sequence). The CDR3 totals 16 residues. The CDR3 region is CASSNPGLTSTDTQYF. The CDR3 coding sequence is TGTGCCAGCAGTAATCCGGGGCTAACTAGCACAGATACGCAGTATTTT.

In its sample, this clonotype was seen a few times. The chain carries TRBV28 and TRBJ2-6, with D perhaps matching TRBD1 (5 bases). The CDR3 has 15 residues. The V gene's germline CDR1 is MDHEN and CDR2 SYDVKM. The V end lost 3 bases, the J end lost 4 bases, and 10 bases lay between the germline ends. The CDR3 reads CASSFQGYGANVLTF. The CDR3 bases are TGTGCCAGCAGTTTTCAGGGCTACGGGGCCAACGTCCTGACTTTC.

The table lists this clonotype with a few counts. The chain carries TRBV9 and TRBJ2-5; the D gene could be TRBD1 or TRBD2 (6 bases each). The CDR3 spans 16 residues. Germline CDR1 reads SGDLS; CDR2 reads YYNGEE. Trimming took 0 bases from V and 5 from J, leaving 17 bases between them. CDR3 protein: CASSVESQGRWETQYF. CDR3 in DNA: TGTGCCAGCAGCGTAGAAAGTCAGGGGAGGTGGGAGACCCAGTACTTC. The variable domain in full, with the rest retrieved from reference TRBV9 and TRBJ2-5, is DSGVTQTPKHLITATGQRVTLRCSPRSGDLSVYWYQQSLDQGLQFLIQYYNGEERAKGNILERFSAQQFPDLHSELNLSSLELGDSALYFCASSVESQGRWETQYFGPGTRLLVL.